This entry features one T cell receptor (beta chain) sequence. The antigen is undetermined. With random hexamers, 0.5 to 1 ug RNA was reverse transcribed. The method of amplification for TCR beta CDR3 was immunoSEQ multiplex PCR, covering 54 Vbeta and 13 Jbeta. TCRdb reanalysed the immunoSEQ multiplex PCR reads using MiXCR and keeps one entry per CDR3 protein. The sample yields 95,000 to 150,000 distinct CDR3 sequences, 90% to 95% seen once. The V end was cut by 3 bases, the J end by 0 bases, with 14 bases between. This CDR3 spans 16 amino acids. This sample stems from a study of CD8 T cells in Susac syndrome. Study-wide points: The study conceded that relatively few individuals underwent its TCR sequencing and HLA analysis.

The sample comprised CD8+ T cells from PBMCs. The J gene is TRBJ1-1, the V gene TRBV12-3 or TRBV12-4; TRBD1 might be the D (5 bases). The clonotype was recovered from a human donor with Susac syndrome. The CDR3 sequence is CASSLAGEGMNTEAFF. For the CDR3, the DNA is TGTGCCAGCAGTTTGGCGGGGGAGGGGATGAACACTGAAGCTTTCTTT.